The 21 T cell receptor beta chains in this list originate from one sample, sequenced in a study. TCRdb re-called the RT-PCR reads through MiXCR, storing one row per CDR3 protein. This sample has about 680,000 distinct CDR3 sequences, with approximately 15% found just once. Sequenced input: memory CD4+ T cells from blood. The receptors were gathered from a female donor in good health, serving as a healthy control.

This clonotype was observed a few times. The rearrangement uses TRBV5-1 and TRBJ2-7, with D tentatively TRBD1 (7 bases). The CDR3 length is 14 residues. The germline V gene has CDR1 SGHRS and CDR2 YFSETQ. V shed 7 bases and J shed 0 bases, with 14 bases lying between them. CDR3 nucleotide sequence: TGCGCCAGCCGCCCGGGGGACAGCTCCTACGAGCAGTACTTC. This gives the protein CASRPGDSSYEQYF.

This clonotype appeared many times. V and J are TRBV27 and TRBJ2-2; 12 bases are a match to TRBD2. The junction had 4 bases not matched to a gene; V was cut back by 5 bases and J by 6 bases. CDR1 MNHEY and CDR2 SMNVEV come from the germline V gene (reference sequence). This CDR3 contains 15 residues. The DNA for the CDR3 is TGTGCCAGCAGTCGACTAGCGGGAGTGGCCGGGGAGCTGTTTTTT. Amino acids: CASSRLAGVAGELFF.

The V and J genes are TRBV15 and TRBJ1-2; 7 nucleotides align to TRBD1. Per germline, CDR1 LNHNV and CDR2 YYDKDF (reference sequence). J lost 5 bases, V lost 2 bases, and 11 bases had no gene match. This CDR3 comprises 16 residues. This CDR3 reads CATSRKKGQTIYGYTF. The CDR3 DNA reads as TGTGCCACCAGCAGAAAAAAGGGACAGACAATTTATGGCTACACCTTC.

In this sample, this clonotype turned up many times. The J gene is TRBJ2-7, the V gene TRBV24-1; the D gene is possibly TRBD1 (5 bases). Germline V CDR1 and CDR2: KGHDR, SFDVKD. V was shortened by 2 bases and J by 6 bases, with 16 bases between the two germline ends. The CDR3 covers 15 residues. CDR3 protein: CATSDSGRALGEQYF. CDR3 sequence (DNA): TGTGCCACCAGTGATTCGGGCAGGGCTTTGGGCGAGCAGTACTTC.

This clonotype was counted many times. This chain links TRBV12-3 or TRBV12-4 with TRBJ2-1; possibly TRBD2 for D (5 bases). With 4 bases removed from V and 7 bases from J, the gap between germline ends came to 11 bases. The CDR3 extends over 13 amino acids. The chain's CDR3 is CASSSGVANEQFF. CDR3 bases: TGTGCCAGCAGTTCCGGAGTAGCGAATGAGCAGTTCTTC.

The V call is TRBV11-2, the J call TRBJ2-1, with a tentative D call TRBD2 (7 bases). Between the trimmed V and J ends, which lost 6 bases and 8 bases, there was a span of 14 bases. This CDR3 is 13 amino acids long. Looked up from germline, CDR1 is SGHAT and CDR2 is FQNNGV. The DNA of the CDR3 is TGTGCCAGCAGATATGTGGGGGGGCATGAGCAGTTCTTC. It is translated as CASRYVGGHEQFF.

This clonotype was seen a few times. The V and J genes are TRBV20-1 and TRBJ2-1; D is uncertain. The V end lost 3 bases, the J end lost 6 bases, and 9 bases lay between the germline ends. CDR3 size: 12 residues. CDR1 DFQATT and CDR2 SNEGSKA come from the germline V gene (reference sequence). The CDR3 protein is CSARRFSNEQFF. As DNA, the CDR3 is TGCAGTGCTAGGAGGTTCTCCAATGAGCAGTTCTTC.

The table lists this clonotype with many counts. This chain links TRBV6-5 with TRBJ2-7; TRBD2 agrees at 10 bases. From germline, CDR1 is MNHEY and CDR2 SVGAGI. CDR3 length: 15 amino acids. V was clipped by 0 bases and J by 6 bases; unmatched bases: 5. CDR3 nucleotide sequence: TGTGCCAGCAGTTACTCAGAGCGGGAGGGCACCGAGCAGTACTTC. Translation gives CASSYSEREGTEQYF.

This clonotype was recorded a few times. The V gene is TRBV9, the J gene TRBJ2-5, with D unresolved. Trimming left V 0 bases short and J 5 bases short, with 14 bases between. Per germline, CDR1 SGDLS and CDR2 YYNGEE. This CDR3 is built from 15 residues. The CDR3 sequence is CASSVGGGTPETQYF. As DNA, the CDR3 is TGTGCCAGCAGCGTAGGGGGTGGTACTCCGGAGACCCAGTACTTC.

The J gene is TRBJ2-2, the V gene TRBV12-5; 11 bases fit TRBD1. V was clipped by 5 bases and J by 6 bases; unmatched bases: 2. In germline, CDR1 is LGHNT, CDR2 FRNRAP. This CDR3 contains 14 residues. The CDR3 DNA is TGTGCTAGTGGTACGGGACAGGGGGCCGGGGAGCTGTTTTTT. This encodes CASGTGQGAGELFF.

This clonotype has a count of ten or more. The chain is built from TRBV4-3 and TRBJ1-2; 10 bases line up with TRBD1. The CDR3 runs 16 residues. In germline, CDR1 is LGHNA, CDR2 YSLEER. V shed 4 bases and J 4 bases; nucleotides not matched to a gene: 9. The DNA of the CDR3 is TGCGCCAGCAGCCGACTCCGGGACAGGGGATTCTATGGCTACACCTTC. Its translation is CASSRLRDRGFYGYTF.

In this sample, this clonotype turned up a few times. This sequence joins TRBV9 and TRBJ1-1, with unresolved D. Trimming took 7 bases from V and 2 from J, leaving 12 bases between them. The CDR3 has 13 residues. Germline V gene sequence: CDR1 SGDLS, CDR2 YYNGEE. CDR3 loop: CASGRDPNTEAFF. In DNA, the CDR3 is TGTGCCAGCGGGAGGGATCCTAACACTGAAGCTTTCTTT.

This clonotype has a count of ten or more. This rearrangement joins TRBV4-3 to TRBJ2-7; TRBD2 is a possible D gene (6 bases). V was clipped by 0 bases and J by 0 bases, with 21 bases between them. CDR3 length equals 19 residues. The germline gives CDR1 LGHNA, CDR2 YSLEER. CDR3 in amino acids: CASSQDYPTYAGPSYEQYF. For the CDR3, the DNA is TGCGCCAGCAGCCAAGATTACCCCACCTACGCGGGACCCTCCTACGAGCAGTACTTC.

This clonotype was counted at least ten times. V and J are TRBV20-1 and TRBJ2-1; weak D call: TRBD2 (6 bases). The CDR3 runs to 14 residues. V was shortened by 6 bases and J by 7 bases, with 19 bases between the two germline ends. The germline V gene encodes CDR1 DFQATT and CDR2 SNEGSKA (reference sequence). The CDR3 protein is CSATSGVRGNEQFF. In DNA form, the CDR3 reads TGCAGTGCCACTTCGGGAGTTCGGGGGAATGAGCAGTTCTTC.

This clonotype was counted many times. The CDR3 protein is CASSPRQGRDSPLHF. In nucleotides, the CDR3 is TGTGCCAGCAGCCCCCGACAGGGGCGGGATTCACCCCTCCACTTT. The V call is TRBV5-6, the J call TRBJ1-6, with TRBD1 matching 8 bases. CDR3 length: 15 residues. After removal of 4 bases from V and 8 bases from J, the junction contained 8 bases not matched to a gene. The germline gives CDR1 SGHDT, CDR2 YYEEEE.

This clonotype has at least ten counts. At one boundary the junction diverges from the germline segment, which might be a read error. The rearrangement joins TRBV4-3 to TRBJ2-3; 13 bases agree with TRBD2. CDR3 size: 15 residues. Looked up from germline, CDR1 is LGHNA and CDR2 is YSLEER. For the CDR3, the DNA is TGCGCCAGCAGTCAAGGACTAGCGGGAGCCGATACGCAGTATTTT. Translation gives CASSQGLAGADTQYF.

This clonotype has just a few counts. The chain is built from TRBV28 and TRBJ1-3; TRBD1 aligns across 9 bases. V was pared by 2 bases and J by 4 bases, with 6 bases of the junction left unmatched. Germline V CDR1 and CDR2: MDHEN, SYDVKM. The CDR3 length is 16 residues. CDR3 sequence reads: CASSLLPGTGGNTIYF. CDR3 sequence (DNA): TGTGCCAGCAGTTTACTCCCTGGGACAGGGGGAAACACCATATATTTT. The full variable domain, with the rest looked up from reference TRBV28 and TRBJ1-3, is DVKVTQSSRYLVKRTGEKVFLECVQDMDHENMFWYRQDPGLGLRLIYFSYDVKMKEKGDIPEGYSVSREKKERFSLILESASTNQTSMYLCASSLLPGTGGNTIYFGEGSWLTVV.

DNA for the CDR3: TGTGCCAGCAGCTCTTTGGGACAGGGGACCGGGGAGCTGTTTTTT. It is translated as CASSSLGQGTGELFF. This rearrangement joins TRBV7-3 to TRBJ2-2; TRBD1 agrees at 10 bases. The CDR3 totals 15 residues. Germline V gene data show CDR1 as SGHTA and CDR2 as FQGTGA. V dropped 4 bases and J dropped 5; count of bases not matched to a gene: 4.

The gene calls are TRBV10-3 and TRBJ2-3, with D perhaps TRBD2 (5 bases). The CDR3 sequence is 14 residues long. Germline CDR1 and CDR2: ENHRY and SYGVKD. V lost 10 bases and J 2 bases, leaving 16 bases between the germline ends. In nucleotides, the CDR3 is TGTGCCACCCACCCCGGACTCCTCACAGATACGCAGTATTTT. Its protein is CATHPGLLTDTQYF.

The chain combines TRBV5-6 with TRBJ2-5; tentatively, D is TRBD2 (5 bases). Germline V lookup: CDR1 SGHDT, CDR2 YYEEEE. Trimming left V 5 bases short and J 4 bases short, with 12 bases between. The CDR3 is 13 amino acids. The CDR3 region is CASSYPGIETQYF. CDR3 DNA: TGTGCCAGCAGTTATCCCGGGATAGAGACCCAGTACTTC.

This clonotype appeared a few times. The V gene is TRBV20-1, the J gene TRBJ2-2; D not resolved. CDR1 and CDR2 from the germline V gene are DFQATT and SNEGSKA (reference sequence). V was pared by 0 bases and J by 4 bases, with 9 bases between. This CDR3 has 14 residues. Here the CDR3 reads CSAREASRTGELFF. In DNA form, the CDR3 reads TGCAGTGCTAGAGAAGCTAGTCGCACCGGGGAGCTGTTTTTT.